This T cell receptor beta chain comes out of a study of cytomegalovirus exposure and HLA in healthy donors. Whole-study context: The Caucasian-associated ancestry cluster contained 75% to 85% of the roughly 400 genotyped donors.

The germline gives CDR1 MGHRA, CDR2 YSYEKL. After removal of 4 bases from V and 3 bases from J, the junction contained 8 bases not matched to a gene. The length of the CDR3 is 16 residues. On this clone itself: Antigen specificity is unknown.

The primer mix had 60 Vbeta and 13 Jbeta primers. Per the original methods: In a later analysis, the count reached 82 million or so unique TCR beta chains, with roughly 9.9 million shared. Sequenced by immunoSEQ multiplex PCR; TCRdb stores in-frame clones only, minus some. V and J calls and clone size are given by that table; D and trimming were obtained from the DNA. The sample includes about 200,000 clones, approximately 86% of them seen just once. Healthy people donating bone marrow made up the donors. General observations from the study: For TCR beta chains, V- and J-gene trimming was later linked to a missense DCLRE1C variant.

What was sequenced was PBMCs. This sequence originates from a woman aged 30 to 39 in good health and CMV-seronegative. The rearrangement joins TRBV4-1 to TRBJ2-7; 11 bases are a match to TRBD2. In DNA, the CDR3 is TGCGCCAGCAGCCTTAATCTAGCGGGGGGTAGCTACGAGCAGTACTTC. Translating it yields CASSLNLAGGSYEQYF.